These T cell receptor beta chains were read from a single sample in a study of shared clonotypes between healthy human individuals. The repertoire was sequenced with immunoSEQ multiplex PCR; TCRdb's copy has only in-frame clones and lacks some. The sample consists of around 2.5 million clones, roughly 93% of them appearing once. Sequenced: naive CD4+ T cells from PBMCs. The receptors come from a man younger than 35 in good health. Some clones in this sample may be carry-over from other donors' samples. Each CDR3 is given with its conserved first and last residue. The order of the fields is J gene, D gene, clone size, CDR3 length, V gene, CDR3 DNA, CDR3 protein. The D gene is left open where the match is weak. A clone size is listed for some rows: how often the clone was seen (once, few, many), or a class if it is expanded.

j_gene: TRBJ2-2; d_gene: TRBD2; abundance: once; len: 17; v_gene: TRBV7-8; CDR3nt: TGTGCCACAGTCCCGGGGACTAGCGGGGGAGTCACCGGGGAGCTGTTTTTT; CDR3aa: CATVPGTSGGVTGELFF
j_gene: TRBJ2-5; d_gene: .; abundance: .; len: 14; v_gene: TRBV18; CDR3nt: TGTGCCAGCTCACCACCTCCAGGGTGGGAGACCCAGTACTTC; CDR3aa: CASSPPPGWETQYF
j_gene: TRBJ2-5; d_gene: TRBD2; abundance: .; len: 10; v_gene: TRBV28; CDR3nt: TGTGCCAGCAGGGGGCGGGAGTGGTACTTC; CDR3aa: CASRGREWYF
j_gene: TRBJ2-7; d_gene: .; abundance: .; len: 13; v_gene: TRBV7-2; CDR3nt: TGTGCCAGCAGCTTAGTACCAGTCTACGAGCAGTACTTC; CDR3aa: CASSLVPVYEQYF
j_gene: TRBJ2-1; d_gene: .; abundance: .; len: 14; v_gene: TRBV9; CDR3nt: TGTGCCAGCAGCGTAGTATCGGGGGCCCATGAGCAGTTCTTC; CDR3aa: CASSVVSGAHEQFF
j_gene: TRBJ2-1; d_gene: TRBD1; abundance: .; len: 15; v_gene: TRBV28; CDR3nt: TGTGCCAGCAGTTACGCGGGCAGGGGGCAGGCTGAGCAGTTCTTC; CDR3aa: CASSYAGRGQAEQFF
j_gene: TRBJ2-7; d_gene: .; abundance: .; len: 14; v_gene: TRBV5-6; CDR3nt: TGTGCCAGCAGCTGGGGGACACCTGCCTACGAGCAGTACTTC; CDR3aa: CASSWGTPAYEQYF
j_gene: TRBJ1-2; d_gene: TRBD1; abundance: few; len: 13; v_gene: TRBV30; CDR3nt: TGTGCCTGGAGTGCGCACAGGGGGAATGGCTACACCTTC; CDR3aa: CAWSAHRGNGYTF
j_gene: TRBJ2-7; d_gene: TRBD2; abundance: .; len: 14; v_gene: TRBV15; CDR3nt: TGTGCCACCAGCGGACTAGCGGGTGGCTACGAGCAGTACTTC; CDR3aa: CATSGLAGGYEQYF
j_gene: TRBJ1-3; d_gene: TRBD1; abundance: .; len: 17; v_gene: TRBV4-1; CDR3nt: TGCGCCAGCAGCCAAGGATTACCTCGACAGGGAGGAAACACCATATATTTT; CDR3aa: CASSQGLPRQGGNTIYF
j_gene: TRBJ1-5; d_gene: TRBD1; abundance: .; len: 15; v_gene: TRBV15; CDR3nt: TGTGCCACCAGCAGGACAGGGGGTCTTAATCAGCCCCAGCATTTT; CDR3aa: CATSRTGGLNQPQHF
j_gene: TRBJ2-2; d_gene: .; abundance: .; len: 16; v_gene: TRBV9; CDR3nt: TGTGCCAGCAGCGTAGGGGACCAGCGCTGGACCGGGGAGCTGTTTTTT; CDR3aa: CASSVGDQRWTGELFF
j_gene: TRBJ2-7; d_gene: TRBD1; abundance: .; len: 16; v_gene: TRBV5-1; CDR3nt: TGCGCCAGCAGCTATGACCCGGGACAGGGGGCTTACGAGCAGTACTTC; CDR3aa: CASSYDPGQGAYEQYF
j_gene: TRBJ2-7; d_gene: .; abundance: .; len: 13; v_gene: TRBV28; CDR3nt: TGTGCCAGCAGTCCAAAGTTTTTCGACGAGCAGTACTTC; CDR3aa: CASSPKFFDEQYF
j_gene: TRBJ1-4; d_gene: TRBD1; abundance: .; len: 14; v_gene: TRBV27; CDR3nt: TGTGCCAGCAGATTCCTTACAGGGGATGAAAAACTGTTTTTT; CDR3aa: CASRFLTGDEKLFF
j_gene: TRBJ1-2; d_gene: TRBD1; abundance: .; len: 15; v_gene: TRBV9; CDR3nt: TGTGCCAGCAGCGTAGGGACAGGCCAATACTATGGCTACACCTTC; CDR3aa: CASSVGTGQYYGYTF
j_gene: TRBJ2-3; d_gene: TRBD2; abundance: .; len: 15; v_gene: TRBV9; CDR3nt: TGTGCCAGCAGCGCGCTAGCGGGGGACACAGATACGCAGTATTTT; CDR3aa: CASSALAGDTDTQYF
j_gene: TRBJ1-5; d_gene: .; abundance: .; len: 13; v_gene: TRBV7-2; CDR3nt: TGTGCCAGCAGCTTAAGAAGCAATCAGCCCCAGCATTTT; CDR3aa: CASSLRSNQPQHF